These 25 T cell receptor beta chains originate from one sample sequenced in a study of response to subunit inactivated influenza vaccine. A single record per CDR3 protein comes from TCRdb applying MiXCR to the RT-PCR reads. Among over 400,000 distinct CDR3 sequences listed, roughly 9.7% were seen once. Sample: PBMCs from blood, taken more than 35 days after vaccination. The receptors stem from a man in his forties or fifties who received an inactivated influenza vaccine.

This clonotype was counted only a few times. The CDR3 DNA reads as TGTGCCAGCAGTTACAGGTCGCGCCCCGCTCAGCATTTT. It is translated as CASSYRSRPAQHF. The gene calls are TRBV6-2 or TRBV6-3 and TRBJ1-5; no definite D call. This CDR3 contains 13 residues. Germline loops: CDR1 MNHEY, CDR2 SVGEGT. V was shortened by 2 bases and J by 13 bases, with 15 bases between the two germline ends.

The J gene is TRBJ2-3, the V gene TRBV24-1; D gene ambiguous. Germline lookup yields CDR1 KGHDR and CDR2 SFDVKD. This CDR3 comprises 13 residues. The V end lost 7 bases, the J end lost 5 bases, and 12 bases lay between the germline ends. For the CDR3, the DNA is TGTGCCACCAGCCCCTATACTGGAGATACGCAGTATTTT. Its translation: CATSPYTGDTQYF.

This clonotype has more than one count but fewer than ten. The genes are TRBV29-1 and TRBJ1-1; D gene ambiguous. The CDR3 is made up of 14 amino acids. CDR1 and CDR2 from the germline V gene are SQVTM and ANQGSEA. V was pared by 5 bases and J by 1 base, with 14 bases between. The chain's CDR3 is CSVLTGGWNTEAFF. The CDR3 DNA sequence: TGCAGCGTTCTAACGGGCGGATGGAACACTGAAGCTTTCTTT.

The table lists this clonotype with a few counts. CDR3 protein: CAISLQGTYNEQFF. DNA for the CDR3: TGTGCCATCAGCCTACAGGGGACCTACAATGAGCAGTTCTTC. This chain uses TRBV10-3 with TRBJ2-1, with TRBD1 matching over 7 bases. There are 14 residues in the CDR3. Trimming cost V 6 bases and J 2 bases; bases outside gene matches: 4. CDR1 is ENHRY and CDR2 is SYGVKD in the germline V gene.

This clonotype was counted a few times. This sequence joins TRBV10-3 and TRBJ1-2; D not certain. Trimming took 2 bases from V and 4 from J, leaving 11 bases between them. This CDR3 has 14 residues. Germline CDR1 reads ENHRY; CDR2 reads SYGVKD. Here the CDR3 reads CAISETEGSYGYTF. The CDR3 region has the DNA TGTGCCATCAGTGAGACCGAGGGCAGCTATGGCTACACCTTC.

This clonotype showed up just a few times. V usage is TRBV4-2 and J usage is TRBJ2-6, with D possibly matching TRBD1 (5 bases). Germline CDR1 LGHNA, CDR2 YNFKEQ. The CDR3 totals 18 residues. Trimming removed 0 bases at V and 4 bases at J, with 16 bases between. CDR3 DNA sequence: TGTGCCAGCAGCCAAGATTCCCAGGGCCTTAGGGGGGCCAACGTCCTGACTTTC. Its protein is CASSQDSQGLRGANVLTF.

In this sample, this clonotype turned up a few times. The chain recombines TRBV7-2 with TRBJ2-3; no clear D gene. V lost 4 bases, J lost 2 bases, and 7 bases lay in between. Germline values: CDR1 SGHTA, CDR2 FQGNSA. The CDR3 runs to 13 residues. The CDR3 DNA is TGTGCCAGCAGCTCTCAGTACACAGATACGCAGTATTTT. Amino acids: CASSSQYTDTQYF.

This clonotype has only a few counts. This chain uses TRBV28 with TRBJ1-4; 7 bases agree with TRBD1. Germline values: CDR1 MDHEN, CDR2 SYDVKM. Trimming cost V 4 bases and J 7 bases; bases outside gene matches: 12. The CDR3 length is 16 residues. The CDR3 here is CASSSLRDRRFEKLFF. DNA for the CDR3: TGTGCCAGCAGTTCCCTGAGGGACAGAAGATTTGAAAAACTGTTTTTT.

A word on this clonotype: This may come from a read error, since a much larger clone is one base off. The rearrangement uses TRBV12-3 or TRBV12-4 and TRBJ1-6; D gene ambiguous. The V end lost 7 bases, the J end lost 4 bases, and 5 bases lay between the germline ends. The CDR3 is 12 residues long. The CDR3 nucleotides read TGTGCCAGCACCTTATATAATTCACCCCTCCACTTT. This gives the protein CASTLYNSPLHF.

This clonotype turned up a few times. The chain joins TRBV28 to TRBJ2-3; D ambiguous. Germline CDR1 is MDHEN and CDR2 is SYDVKM. There are 11 residues in the CDR3. The V end lost 5 bases, the J end lost 8 bases, and 8 bases lay between the germline ends. CDR3 nucleotides: TGTGCCAGCAGTGGAAGTGTTACGCAGTATTTT. Protein sequence: CASSGSVTQYF.

This chain uses TRBV29-1 with TRBJ2-7; TRBD1 aligns across 11 bases. CDR1 SQVTM and CDR2 ANQGSEA come from the germline V gene. There are 14 residues in the CDR3. The V gene end was trimmed by 1 base and the J gene end by 5 bases; junction bases not matched to a gene: 4. The CDR3 DNA sequence: TGCAGCGTTGAAGGCGGACAGGGGGCTGACGAGCAGTACTTC. Amino acids: CSVEGGQGADEQYF.

The chain combines TRBV20-1 with TRBJ1-2; maybe TRBD1 (5 bases). The CDR3 runs to 11 residues. Germline CDR1 and CDR2: DFQATT and SNEGSKA (reference sequence). Trimming removed 3 bases at V and 6 bases at J, with 8 bases between. CDR3 DNA: TGCAGTGCTAGCGGACAAGATGGCTACACCTTC. Protein product: CSASGQDGYTF.

This clonotype was counted only a few times. The rearrangement links TRBV29-1 to TRBJ2-1; D is unclear. V was pared by 3 bases and J by 9 bases, with 6 bases between. CDR3 length equals 10 residues. CDR1 SQVTM and CDR2 ANQGSEA come from the germline V gene. The CDR3 region is CSVDGSEQFF. Here the CDR3 DNA reads TGCAGCGTTGATGGCAGTGAGCAGTTCTTC.

V and J are TRBV5-1 and TRBJ2-5; 7 positions match TRBD1. With 0 bases clipped from V and 3 bases from J, the junction kept 14 bases outside the gene matches. This CDR3 is 18 amino acids long. CDR1 and CDR2 from the germline V gene are SGHRS and YFSETQ. This CDR3 reads CASSLDQELTGPKETQYF. The CDR3 DNA reads TGCGCCAGCAGCTTGGACCAAGAACTGACAGGGCCGAAAGAGACCCAGTACTTC.

The J gene is TRBJ2-7, the V gene TRBV27, with TRBD2 identical over 12 bases. CDR1 and CDR2 from the germline V gene are MNHEY and SMNVEV (reference sequence). The CDR3 is 17 amino acids. The ends lost 5 bases at V and 0 bases at J; junction bases unmatched: 8. The CDR3 region is CASSLLAGGAPSYEQYF. The CDR3 bases are TGTGCCAGCAGTCTACTAGCGGGGGGAGCCCCCTCCTACGAGCAGTACTTC.

The rearrangement joins TRBV28 to TRBJ2-1, with D maybe TRBD2 (5 bases). V was cut by 6 bases and J by 8 bases, with 8 bases left in between. CDR3 length: 11 residues. CDR1 and CDR2 (germline): MDHEN, SYDVKM. CDR3 in amino acids: CASRAGDEQFF. CDR3 bases: TGTGCCAGCAGGGCCGGGGATGAGCAGTTCTTC.

This chain connects TRBV6-2 or TRBV6-3 to TRBJ1-5; 11 bases map to TRBD1. The germline CDR1 and CDR2 sequences are MNHEY and SVGEGT. The CDR3 totals 14 residues. V shed 7 bases and J 4 bases; nucleotides not matched to a gene: 3. The CDR3 spells CASTDRGLNQPQHF. The CDR3 DNA follows: TGTGCCAGCACGGACAGGGGGCTGAATCAGCCCCAGCATTTT.

The rearrangement links TRBV5-6 to TRBJ1-5; D perhaps matches TRBD1 (5 bases). Trimming took 0 bases from V and 3 from J, leaving 13 bases between them. Germline loops: CDR1 SGHDT, CDR2 YYEEEE. This CDR3 region has 16 residues. The CDR3 DNA is TGTGCCAGCAGCTTGGCCGGGGGGGATGACAATCAGCCCCAGCATTTT. This translates into CASSLAGGDDNQPQHF. The variable domain in full, completed from reference TRBV5-6 and TRBJ1-5, reads DAGVTQSPTHLIKTRGQQVTLRCSPKSGHDTVSWYQQALGQGPQFIFQYYEEEERQRGNFPDRFSGHQFPNYSSELNVNALLLGDSALYLCASSLAGGDDNQPQHFGDGTRLSIL.

Many counts were recorded for this clonotype. V and J are TRBV7-2 and TRBJ2-2; tentatively, D is TRBD2 (5 bases). This CDR3 comprises 19 residues. Trimming cost V 2 bases and J 10 bases, with 29 bases left between them. Germline values: CDR1 SGHTA, CDR2 FQGNSA. The CDR3 DNA reads TGTGCCAGCAGCTTATCGCCCCCGGCCGAGGGTGACTTTTGGGAGGAGCTGTTTTTT. It is translated as CASSLSPPAEGDFWEELFF.

This clonotype was detected only a few times. V and J are TRBV12-3 or TRBV12-4 and TRBJ2-1; TRBD2 matches 10 bases. The CDR3 has 12 amino acids. V shed 6 bases and J 10 bases; nucleotides not matched to a gene: 3. The CDR3 bases are TGTGCCAGCAGACTAGCGGGGAGGGAGCAGTTCTTC. Translation gives CASRLAGREQFF.

This clonotype was counted only a few times. This sequence joins TRBV19 and TRBJ2-5, with D possibly being TRBD1 (6 bases). The ends were cut back, 3 bases at V and 7 bases at J, with 15 bases in the middle. The CDR3 has 14 amino acids. CDR1 LNHDA and CDR2 SQIVND come from the germline V gene (reference sequence). The CDR3 DNA follows: TGTGCCAGTAGTATGGGGGCGGGTCGCGGGACCCAGTACTTC. This translates into CASSMGAGRGTQYF.

This clonotype was counted many times. The chain recombines TRBV5-1 with TRBJ2-1; the D call may be TRBD1 or TRBD2 (5 bases each). The V end lost 4 bases, the J end lost 0 bases, and 14 bases lay between the germline ends. The germline CDR1 and CDR2 sequences are SGHRS and YFSETQ. The CDR3 consists of 16 residues. The DNA for the CDR3 is TGCGCCAGCAGCCCCGATGATGGGGGCTCCTACAATGAGCAGTTCTTC. Encoded protein: CASSPDDGGSYNEQFF.

This clonotype was seen a handful of times. The CDR3 region is CASSLGPVKRDYSFPFYEQYF. CDR3 in DNA: TGTGCCAGCAGCTTAGGACCGGTTAAACGGGACTACTCTTTCCCCTTCTACGAGCAGTACTTC. The V call is TRBV11-1, the J call TRBJ2-7; 7 bases match TRBD2. After removal of 1 base from V and 3 bases from J, the junction contained 24 bases not matched to a gene. The CDR3 has 21 amino acids. Germline CDR1 is SGHAT and CDR2 is FQDESV (reference sequence).

This sequence joins TRBV6-1 and TRBJ1-5; TRBD1 is a possible D gene (5 bases). Deletions cut 8 bases from V and 3 bases from J, with 11 bases between. The CDR3 has 13 amino acids. Per the germline V gene, CDR1 is MNHNS and CDR2 is SASEGT. The CDR3 protein is CASRGSPNQPQHF. DNA for the CDR3: TGTGCCAGCCGGGGGAGTCCCAATCAGCCCCAGCATTTT.

This clonotype has more than one count but fewer than ten. The gene calls are TRBV5-1 and TRBJ2-1; 10 bases line up with TRBD1. After removal of 4 bases from V and 9 bases from J, the junction contained 13 bases not matched to a gene. The CDR3 covers 16 residues. CDR1 is SGHRS and CDR2 is YFSETQ in the germline V gene. The CDR3 region is CASSAFPGQGLGEQFF. The CDR3 DNA reads as TGCGCCAGCAGCGCCTTTCCGGGACAGGGGCTTGGTGAGCAGTTCTTC. Drawing the rest from reference TRBV5-1 and TRBJ2-1, the complete variable domain is KAGVTQTPRYLIKTRGQQVTLSCSPISGHRSVSWYQQTPGQGLQFLFEYFSETQRNKGNFPGRFSGRQFSNSRSEMNVSTLELGDSALYLCASSAFPGQGLGEQFFGPGTRLTVL.